The clone carrying this T cell receptor beta chain was counted once. This entry belongs to a study of cytomegalovirus exposure and HLA in healthy donors. Primers: 60 Vbeta forward and 13 Jbeta reverse. The protocol was immunoSEQ multiplex PCR, while the TCRdb copy is restricted to in-frame clones and leaves out a portion. The sample consists of more than 90,000 clones, around 81% of them appearing once. CDR1 KGHSH and CDR2 LQKENI come from the germline V gene. CDR3 length: 15 residues. Trimming cost V 3 bases and J 4 bases; bases outside gene matches: 5. The chain is built from TRBV18 and TRBJ2-3; 9 positions match TRBD2. This clonotype was sampled from a woman aged 70 to 79 in good health and CMV-seropositive. Input material: PBMCs. CDR3 residues: CASSPSVAGADTQYF. The CDR3 region has the DNA TGTGCCAGCTCACCCAGTGTAGCGGGGGCAGATACGCAGTATTTT.